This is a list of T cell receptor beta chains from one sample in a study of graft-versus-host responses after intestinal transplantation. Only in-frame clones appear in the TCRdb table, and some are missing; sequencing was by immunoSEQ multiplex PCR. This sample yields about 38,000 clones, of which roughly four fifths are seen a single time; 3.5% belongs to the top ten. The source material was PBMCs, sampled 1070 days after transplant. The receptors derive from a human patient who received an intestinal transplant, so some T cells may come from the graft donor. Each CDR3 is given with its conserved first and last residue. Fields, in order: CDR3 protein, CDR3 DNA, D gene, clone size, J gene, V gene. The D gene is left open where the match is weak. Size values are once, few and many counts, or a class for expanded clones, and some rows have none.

CDR3 protein: CASSLGGPGQQGIF; CDR3 DNA: TGTGCCAGCAGCCTTGGGGGGCCGGGGCAGCAGGGAATCTTT; D gene: .; clone size: .; J gene: TRBJ1-1; V gene: TRBV6-5
CDR3 protein: CASSDQTGGWQPQHF; CDR3 DNA: TGTGCCAGCAGTGACCAAACAGGGGGCTGGCAGCCCCAGCATTTT; D gene: TRBD1; clone size: .; J gene: TRBJ1-5; V gene: TRBV6-1
CDR3 protein: CASSLMGNQPQHF; CDR3 DNA: TGTGCCAGCAGCTTAATGGGCAATCAGCCCCAGCATTTT; D gene: .; clone size: .; J gene: TRBJ1-5; V gene: TRBV7-9
CDR3 protein: CASSREGPNTGELFF; CDR3 DNA: TGTGCCAGCAGTCGAGAAGGACCGAACACCGGGGAGCTGTTTTTT; D gene: .; clone size: few; J gene: TRBJ2-2; V gene: TRBV6-4
CDR3 protein: CASSDSPNEKLFF; CDR3 DNA: TGTGCCAGCAGTGACTCCCCTAATGAAAAACTGTTTTTT; D gene: .; clone size: .; J gene: TRBJ1-4; V gene: TRBV6-5
CDR3 protein: CASSPAGRETQYF; CDR3 DNA: TGTGCCAGCTCACCAGCCGGAAGGGAGACCCAGTACTTC; D gene: .; clone size: .; J gene: TRBJ2-5; V gene: TRBV18
CDR3 protein: CASSLGGTTGRAGELFF; CDR3 DNA: TGTGCCAGCAGTTTAGGGGGGACTACGGGCAGAGCCGGGGAGCTGTTTTTT; D gene: TRBD2; clone size: .; J gene: TRBJ2-2; V gene: TRBV28
CDR3 protein: CATSRPTTPANTEAFF; CDR3 DNA: TGTGCCACCAGCAGACCCACTACCCCAGCGAACACTGAAGCTTTCTTT; D gene: .; clone size: .; J gene: TRBJ1-1; V gene: TRBV15
CDR3 protein: CASLQVAYEQYF; CDR3 DNA: TGTGCCAGCCTGCAGGTTGCCTACGAGCAGTACTTC; D gene: .; clone size: medium-sized; J gene: TRBJ2-7; V gene: TRBV2
CDR3 protein: CASSNHLAGGPWDTQYF; CDR3 DNA: TGTGCCAGCAGCAACCACCTAGCGGGGGGGCCTTGGGATACGCAGTATTTT; D gene: TRBD2; clone size: .; J gene: TRBJ2-3; V gene: TRBV13
CDR3 protein: CASSTGRGNEKLFF; CDR3 DNA: TGTGCCAGCAGTACCGGGAGGGGAAATGAAAAACTGTTTTTT; D gene: .; clone size: .; J gene: TRBJ1-4; V gene: TRBV6-1
CDR3 protein: CASSLGTSGSKDTQYF; CDR3 DNA: TGTGCCAGCAGCTTAGGGACTAGCGGGAGCAAAGATACGCAGTATTTT; D gene: TRBD2; clone size: .; J gene: TRBJ2-3; V gene: TRBV7-6
CDR3 protein: CASSITGGRETQYF; CDR3 DNA: TGTGCCAGCAGCATAACAGGGGGCCGAGAGACCCAGTACTTC; D gene: TRBD1; clone size: few; J gene: TRBJ2-5; V gene: TRBV7-2
CDR3 protein: CSVTGTTKEQYF; CDR3 DNA: TGCAGCGTTACCGGGACGACAAAGGAGCAGTACTTC; D gene: .; clone size: .; J gene: TRBJ2-7; V gene: TRBV29-1
CDR3 protein: CASSLAGNEQFF; CDR3 DNA: TGTGCCAGCAGCTTGGCTGGCAATGAGCAGTTCTTC; D gene: .; clone size: .; J gene: TRBJ2-1; V gene: TRBV5-4
CDR3 protein: CASSRLTGELFF; CDR3 DNA: TGTGCCAGCAGCCGACTCACCGGGGAGCTGTTTTTT; D gene: .; clone size: .; J gene: TRBJ2-2; V gene: TRBV27
CDR3 protein: CAISDLRGENTEAFF; CDR3 DNA: TGTGCCATCAGTGACTTGCGGGGTGAGAACACTGAAGCTTTCTTT; D gene: .; clone size: few; J gene: TRBJ1-1; V gene: TRBV10-3
CDR3 protein: CASSEAESGSTEAFF; CDR3 DNA: TGTGCCAGCAGTGAAGCGGAGTCGGGGAGCACTGAAGCTTTCTTT; D gene: .; clone size: .; J gene: TRBJ1-1; V gene: TRBV6-1
CDR3 protein: CASSSTGGSGEQYF; CDR3 DNA: TGTGCCAGCAGTTCGACAGGGGGCTCGGGGGAGCAGTACTTC; D gene: TRBD1; clone size: once; J gene: TRBJ2-7; V gene: TRBV5-4
CDR3 protein: CGSSSTGGARTGELFF; CDR3 DNA: TGTGGCAGCAGTTCCACGGGCGGGGCACGAACCGGGGAGCTGTTTTTT; D gene: .; clone size: .; J gene: TRBJ2-2; V gene: TRBV28